This TCR beta chain was observed in a study of blood T cell repertoires in COVID-19 (dated by TCRdb to the early 2020s). As for the study more broadly: Collaborator samples came from the United States, Italy and Spain and covered acute and convalescent phases of COVID-19. A freely available public database, intended as a resource for researchers studying the immune response to SARS-CoV-2, is where the repertoires were released. Where HLA class I and class II types were available, the types were taken from metadata supplied by the sample provider, not from assay-based typing. Samples were obtained from the ongoing ImmuneRACE study (first 160 participants) and from 1,200 or so subjects provided by 6 global collaborators. The material from the prospective study consisted of cDNA or gDNA derived from T cells, B-cell-depleted T cells, or PBMCs. The dataset comprised deeply sampled blood TCRbeta repertoires from subjects exposed to, actively infected with, or recovered from COVID-19. Nearly every sample came with metadata listing a de-identified subject ID, COVID-19 status, age in years and sex.

TCRbeta CDR3 regions were amplified from genomic DNA by means of the immunoSEQ Assay, a bias-controlled multiplex PCR. Concerning the study's data processing: The number of nucleated cells in each sample was estimated by amplification of reference gene primers within the assay. Sequence reads were collapsed and filtered to measure the absolute abundance of every unique TCRbeta CDR3 rearrangement. Productive Simpson clonality was computed per sample as the square root of Simpson's diversity index over productive rearrangements. The table was pulled from immuneACCESS by TCRdb, which kept in-frame rearrangements only. Such tables lose some clones; where checked, under half of the loss comes from unresolved V genes, and the rest has no known cause. Clonal size and the V and J genes are those of that table, whereas D and trimming came from the DNA. This sample comprises roughly 120,000 clones, around 79% of them detected only once. The ten largest clones capture under 3% of the sample.

Findings and caveats that apply to the study as a whole: The quantity of clinical and demographic metadata differed by source and by participant and was supplied without curation.

Whole blood was collected in K2EDTA tubes by collaborating institutions according to the institutions' own protocols. For TCRbeta analysis, collaborator samples were shipped as frozen whole blood, as isolated PBMCs, or as DNA extracted from either sample type. As for this clone: This receptor's antigen is unknown. Nothing much larger sits one base from this clone, and base qualities are not available.

Per the germline V gene, MGHDK is the CDR1 and SYGVNS is the CDR2. From the cysteine through the phenylalanine, the CDR3 covers 13 amino acids. Here the CDR3 DNA is all that survives: 39 bases in frame from base 1. Compared with germline, V lacks 7 bases and J lacks 7 bases; bases without a gene match: 7. The clonotype originates from a man between 70 and 80 years old with acute or convalescent COVID-19. The chain uses TRBV25-1 and TRBJ1-2; TRBD1 matches 9 bases in the middle. Sequenced input: peripheral blood. The nucleotide sequence reads TGTGCCAGCACCAGGGACAGGGTTGGTGGCTACACCTTC. It encodes CASTRDRVGGYTF.